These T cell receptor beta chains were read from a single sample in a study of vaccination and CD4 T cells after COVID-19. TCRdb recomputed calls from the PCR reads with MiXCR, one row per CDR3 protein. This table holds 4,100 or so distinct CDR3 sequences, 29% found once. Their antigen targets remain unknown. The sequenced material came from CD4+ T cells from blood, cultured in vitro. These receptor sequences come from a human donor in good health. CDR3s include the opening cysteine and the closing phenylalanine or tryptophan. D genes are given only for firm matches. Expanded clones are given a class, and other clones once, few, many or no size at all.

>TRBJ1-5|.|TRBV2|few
CASSPGLRDQPQHF
TGTGCCAGCAGTCCAGGGTTACGGGATCAGCCCCAGCATTTT
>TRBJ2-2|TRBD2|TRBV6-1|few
CASMRSGSTGELFF
TGTGCCAGCATGCGTAGCGGGAGCACCGGGGAGCTGTTTTTT
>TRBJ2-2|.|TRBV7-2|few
CASSLGRNTGELFF
TGTGCCAGCAGCTTAGGTCGAAACACCGGGGAGCTGTTTTTT
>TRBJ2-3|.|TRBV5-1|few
CASSFARDLADTQYF
TGCGCCAGCAGCTTCGCCAGGGATTTAGCAGATACGCAGTATTTT
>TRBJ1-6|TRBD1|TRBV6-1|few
CATRIWTGGYNSPLHF
TGTGCCACCCGCATATGGACAGGGGGCTATAATTCACCCCTCCACTTT
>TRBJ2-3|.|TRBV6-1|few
CASRGSSTDTQYF
TGTGCCAGCAGAGGTTCTAGCACAGATACGCAGTATTTT
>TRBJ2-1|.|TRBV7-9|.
CASRSDRLSYNEQFF
TGTGCCAGCAGGTCAGACAGGCTCTCCTACAATGAGCAGTTCTTC
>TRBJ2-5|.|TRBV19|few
CASRDWRQETQYF
TGTGCCAGTAGAGATTGGAGGCAAGAGACCCAGTACTTC
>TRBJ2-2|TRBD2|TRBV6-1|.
CATKSGGAAGELFF
TGTGCCACAAAATCGGGGGGGGCGGCCGGGGAGCTGTTTTTT
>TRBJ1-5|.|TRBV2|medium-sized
CASSVPINQPQHF
TGTGCCAGCAGTGTCCCGATTAATCAGCCCCAGCATTTT